This TCR beta chain was recovered during a study of response to subunit inactivated influenza vaccine. In its sample, this clonotype was seen a few times. TCRdb re-analysed the RT-PCR reads in MiXCR, keeping a single row per CDR3 protein. The sample has under 200,000 distinct CDR3 sequences; about 12% are singletons. Separately, the same data were catalogued under a study of T cells expressing NK-cell markers. From that report: 5'RACE template switching with UMIs produced the TCR beta cDNA.

The sample consisted of CD8+ T cells sorted from PBMCs, taken 12 days after vaccination. This receptor was taken from a man aged 45-65 years who received an inactivated influenza vaccine.

The CDR3: CSATRDRGHQETQYF. For the CDR3, the DNA is TGCAGTGCTACCCGGGACAGGGGACACCAAGAGACCCAGTACTTC. The chain couples TRBV20-1 to TRBJ2-5, with 10 bases lining up with TRBD1. The length of the CDR3 is 15 residues. From germline, CDR1 is DFQATT and CDR2 SNEGSKA (reference sequence). J was trimmed by 0 bases and V by 4 bases; bases with no gene match: 5.